One sample yielded the 5 T cell receptor beta chains listed below, sequenced in a study of PD-L1 blockade in urothelial cancer. Time point reported: peripheral blood 6 weeks after treatment start. Method: immunoSEQ multiplex PCR; TCRdb's copy keeps in-frame clones and lacks some. The sample consists of about 41,000 clones, 85% of them appearing once. Sequences were derived from PBMCs, sampled around atezolizumab (anti-PD-L1) treatment. The receptors come from a man in his 70s with urothelial cancer.

The CDR3 DNA sequence: TGTGCCAGCAGCTTACCTTACGACAGCAACTATGGCTACACCTTC. Residues: CASSLPYDSNYGYTF. This sequence joins TRBV11-2 and TRBJ1-2; TRBD1 is a possible D gene (5 bases). Germline V CDR1 and CDR2: SGHAT, FQNNGV. V was pared by 2 bases and J by 2 bases, with 12 bases between. This CDR3 contains 15 residues.

The genes are TRBV7-8 and TRBJ2-3; TRBD2 matches at 12 bases. Germline values: CDR1 SGHVS, CDR2 FQNEAQ. V was clipped by 5 bases and J by 1 base; unmatched bases: 4. This CDR3 contains 16 residues. DNA for the CDR3: TGTGCCAGCAGCCCGAGGACTAGCGGGGGCACAGATACGCAGTATTTT. Protein sequence: CASSPRTSGGTDTQYF. Full variable domain (outside the CDR3, taken from reference TRBV7-8 and TRBJ2-3): GAGVSQSPRYKVAKRGQDVALRCDPISGHVSLFWYQQALGQGPEFLTYFQNEAQLDKSGLPSDRFFAERPEGSVSTLKIQRTQQEDSAVYLCASSPRTSGGTDTQYFGPGTRLTVL.

The chain employs TRBV27 and TRBJ2-2; D is perhaps TRBD1 (5 bases). The germline V gene encodes CDR1 MNHEY and CDR2 SMNVEV (reference sequence). This CDR3 is built from 15 residues. The V gene lost 0 bases and the J gene lost 7 bases, with 12 bases spanning the gap. The CDR3 nucleotides are TGTGCCAGCAGTTTATCGAAGTCAGGGCACGGGGAGCTGTTTTTT. Translated, it gives CASSLSKSGHGELFF.

The chain joins TRBV25-1 to TRBJ2-7; the match to TRBD1 covers 7 bases. Germline CDR1 is MGHDK and CDR2 is SYGVNS. V dropped 1 base and J dropped 10; count of bases not matched to a gene: 7. The CDR3 runs 13 residues. In DNA form, the CDR3 reads TGTGCCAGCAGTGAATCTGACAGGGACCAACAGTACTTC. It is translated as CASSESDRDQQYF.

The chain joins TRBV6-6 to TRBJ2-1; D unresolved. The V end was cut by 6 bases, the J end by 4 bases, with 4 bases between. The CDR3 runs 11 residues. Germline CDR1 and CDR2: MNHNY and SVGAGI (reference sequence). The CDR3 coding sequence is TGTGCCAGCAGCCTATACAATGAGCAGTTCTTC. It is translated as CASSLYNEQFF.